This TCR beta chain was sequenced in a study of OX40 agonist ivuxolimab in advanced cancers. The wider study: Ivuxolimab doses were 0.01, 0.1, 0.3, 1.5, 3 or 10 mg/kg every 2 weeks.

This clone has a single count. The antigen remains undetermined. Data came from immunoSEQ multiplex PCR; TCRdb stores just in-frame clones and leaves some out. This sample carries 75,000 to 95,000 clones, 92% of them seen once, and the ten largest clones take around 0.54%. The study, taken as a whole, reports: Not determined was the antigen specificity of the expanded peripheral T cells. Low normalized clonal expansion also occurred in some nonresponding patients.

The sample here was CD4+ or CD8+ T cells sorted from blood, taken in a trial of the OX40 agonist ivuxolimab. This TCR was sampled from an adult with an advanced solid tumor such as melanoma, head and neck, liver or kidney cancer.

The CDR3 sequence: CSASFYNEQFF. CDR3 DNA: TGCAGTGCTAGTTTTTACAATGAGCAGTTCTTC. V and J are TRBV20-1 and TRBJ2-1, with D uncertain. Germline CDR1 is DFQATT and CDR2 is SNEGSKA (reference sequence). This CDR3 comprises 11 residues. The V end was cut by 3 bases, the J end by 4 bases, with 4 bases between.